The 30 T cell receptor beta chains below all came from one sample that was sequenced in a study of T-cell reconstitution after alpha-beta-depleted transplantation in children. Library preparation (for TCRbeta) was performed with unique molecular identifiers. One entry per CDR3 protein results from TCRdb running MiXCR on the PCR reads. Among tens of thousands of distinct CDR3 sequences listed, 15% to 20% were seen once. The source was PBMCs, mostly from graft donor cells, collected 360 days after TCRalphabeta/CD19-depleted stem cell transplant. These receptor sequences come from a male patient aged 2-10 years who had a stem cell transplant for acute lymphoblastic leukemia, so the T cells may come from the graft donor.

The V and J genes are TRBV3-1 and TRBJ1-3; D remains unclear. The CDR3 is 12 amino acids. Germline V lookup: CDR1 LGHDT, CDR2 YNNKEL (reference sequence). Trimming cost V 5 bases and J 4 bases, with 6 bases left between them. The chain's CDR3 is CASSEGGNTIYF. CDR3 bases: TGTGCCAGCAGCGAGGGAGGAAACACCATATATTTT.

The chain is built from TRBV25-1 and TRBJ2-2, with 8 bases that match TRBD1. The CDR3 length is 14 residues. Unmatched junction bases numbered 1, after V lost 1 base and J lost 6 bases. Germline values: CDR1 MGHDK, CDR2 SYGVNS. CDR3 DNA sequence: TGTGCCAGCAGTGAATGGACAGGGCCCGGGGAGCTGTTTTTT. It is translated as CASSEWTGPGELFF.

The CDR3 spells CASRGQGGNQPQHF. CDR3 DNA: TGTGCCAGCAGAGGACAGGGGGGCAATCAGCCCCAGCATTTT. The J gene is TRBJ1-5, the V gene TRBV25-1, with 10 bases lining up with TRBD1. The CDR3 is 14 residues long. V lost 6 bases and J lost 2; bases outside the gene matches: 1. From germline, CDR1 is MGHDK and CDR2 SYGVNS.

The CDR3 region is CASSKRYARISNQPQHF. The CDR3 nucleotides are TGTGCCAGCAGCAAAAGGTACGCCAGGATCAGCAATCAGCCCCAGCATTTT. V gene TRBV21-1 combines with J gene TRBJ1-5. TRBV21-1 is designated a pseudogene. This CDR3 region has 17 residues.

The J gene is TRBJ2-3, the V gene TRBV7-6; the D is unclear. The CDR3 is 13 amino acids. CDR1 and CDR2 (germline): SGHVS, FNYEAQ. V lost 1 base and J 4 bases, leaving 6 bases between the germline ends. CDR3 protein: CASSLVYPDTQYF. The CDR3 region has the DNA TGTGCCAGCAGCTTAGTCTACCCAGATACGCAGTATTTT.

The chain uses TRBV12-3 or TRBV12-4 and TRBJ2-1, with D possibly TRBD2 on 7 matching bases. V was trimmed by 5 bases and J by 0 bases, leaving 26 bases between them. This CDR3 spans 20 amino acids. CDR3 in amino acids: CASSRSGNHLKGDSYNEQFF. The CDR3 bases are TGTGCCAGCAGTCGGAGCGGGAACCACCTAAAGGGGGACTCCTACAATGAGCAGTTCTTC.

The chain has TRBV28 and TRBJ2-1; perhaps TRBD2 as D (5 bases). Trimming pared 6 bases from V and 4 bases from J, leaving 13 bases between. The germline CDR1 and CDR2 sequences are MDHEN and SYDVKM. The CDR3 has 14 amino acids. The CDR3 DNA follows: TGTGCCAGCAGGATCGCTAGCTCGTACAATGAGCAGTTCTTC. Its translation is CASRIASSYNEQFF.

This clonotype appeared many times. The rearrangement joins TRBV5-1 to TRBJ2-7, with D unresolved. The germline V gene encodes CDR1 SGHRS and CDR2 YFSETQ. Trimming left V 3 bases short and J 5 bases short, with 18 bases between. The CDR3 covers 15 residues. CDR3 loop: CASSYDIPNVHEQYF. Here the CDR3 DNA reads TGCGCCAGCAGCTACGACATCCCAAACGTCCACGAGCAGTACTTC. Filled out from reference TRBV5-1 and TRBJ2-7, the complete variable domain reads KAGVTQTPRYLIKTRGQQVTLSCSPISGHRSVSWYQQTPGQGLQFLFEYFSETQRNKGNFPGRFSGRQFSNSRSEMNVSTLELGDSALYLCASSYDIPNVHEQYFGPGTRLTVT.

This clonotype showed up just a few times. V gene TRBV3-1 combines with J gene TRBJ2-1; 9 bases are a match to TRBD2. The CDR3 is 15 amino acids. Per the germline V gene, CDR1 is LGHDT and CDR2 is YNNKEL (reference sequence). The V segment lost 0 bases and the J segment 3 bases; nucleotides outside the gene matches: 0. In DNA form, the CDR3 reads TGTGCCAGCAGCCAAGATAGCGGGAGCTACAATGAGCAGTTCTTC. Amino acids: CASSQDSGSYNEQFF.

The sample holds a few counts of this clonotype. The chain joins TRBV24-1 to TRBJ1-2; D is unresolved. The CDR3 totals 13 residues. The V end lost 9 bases, the J end lost 7 bases, and 17 bases lay between the germline ends. From germline, CDR1 is KGHDR and CDR2 SFDVKD. The CDR3 spells CATARAGYSGYTF. In nucleotides, the CDR3 is TGTGCCACCGCTCGGGCAGGCTACAGTGGCTACACCTTC.

The chain uses TRBV12-3 or TRBV12-4 and TRBJ1-6; 8 nucleotides line up with TRBD1. The CDR3 covers 15 residues. Losses at the gene ends were 6 bases for V and 9 bases for J; bases not matched to a gene: 10. The CDR3 DNA follows: TGTGCCAGCAGCCCCCCGGGACAGGTGTTTTCACCCCTCCACTTT. It specifies CASSPPGQVFSPLHF.

The CDR3 reads CASRRDGVLNTGELFF. Here the CDR3 DNA reads TGTGCCAGCAGGCGGGACGGTGTACTTAACACCGGGGAGCTGTTTTTT. The V call is TRBV12-3 or TRBV12-4, the J call TRBJ2-2, with D possibly matching TRBD2 (6 bases). The CDR3 loop spans 16 amino acids. Trimming pared 6 bases from V and 2 bases from J, leaving 16 bases between.

V gene TRBV7-9 combines with J gene TRBJ2-5; D is ambiguous. The CDR3 runs to 17 residues. V lost 5 bases to trimming and J lost 4 bases, with 23 bases between them. Germline V lookup: CDR1 SEHNR, CDR2 FQNEAQ (reference sequence). CDR3 sequence reads: CASSRRHRDTWTETQYF. The CDR3 DNA is TGTGCCAGCAGCCGCCGGCACAGAGATACATGGACAGAGACCCAGTACTTC. Full variable domain (remainder filled in from reference TRBV7-9 and TRBJ2-5): DTGVSQNPRHKITKRGQNVTFRCDPISEHNRLYWYRQTLGQGPEFLTYFQNEAQLEKSRLLSDRFSAERPKGSFSTLEIQRTEQGDSAMYLCASSRRHRDTWTETQYFGPGTRLLVL.

This chain uses TRBV28 with TRBJ1-2; D uncertain. Germline V gene sequence: CDR1 MDHEN, CDR2 SYDVKM. This CDR3 comprises 11 residues. V dropped 4 bases and J dropped 8 bases, with 8 bases sitting between them. The CDR3 nucleotides read TGTGCCAGCAGTTCACGAGCGGGCTACACCTTC. This translates into CASSSRAGYTF.

The chain uses TRBV7-2 and TRBJ1-5, with 11 nucleotides matching TRBD1. Germline assignment: CDR1 SGHTA and CDR2 FQGNSA. The CDR3 has 16 residues. Trimming took 1 base from V and 4 from J; bases not matched to a gene: 3. Here the CDR3 reads CASSLVGTGGNQPQHF. CDR3 sequence (DNA): TGTGCCAGCAGCTTAGTTGGGACAGGGGGGAATCAGCCCCAGCATTTT.

CDR3 region: CAIKSSGRAEETQYF. The DNA of the CDR3 is TGTGCCATCAAATCTAGCGGGAGGGCCGAAGAGACCCAGTACTTC. The chain employs TRBV10-3 and TRBJ2-5, with 12 positions matching TRBD2. The CDR3 loop spans 15 amino acids. V gave up 7 bases and J gave up 3 bases; unmatched junction bases: 6. CDR1 and CDR2 from the germline V gene are ENHRY and SYGVKD.

This clonotype turned up a few times. The chain couples TRBV12-3 or TRBV12-4 to TRBJ2-5; 8 bases match TRBD2. The J segment lost 1 base and the V segment lost 4 bases, leaving 2 bases of the junction unmatched. This CDR3 region has 14 residues. This CDR3 reads CASSSGLAQETQYF. CDR3 DNA sequence: TGTGCCAGCAGTTCCGGACTAGCCCAAGAGACCCAGTACTTC.

This clonotype was detected ten times or more. The V call is TRBV20-1, the J call TRBJ1-1, with 8 bases aligning to TRBD1. Looked up from germline, CDR1 is DFQATT and CDR2 is SNEGSKA (reference sequence). V trimming: 3 bases; J trimming: 0 bases; junction bases outside the gene matches: 3. The CDR3 is made up of 14 amino acids. The CDR3 protein is CSARKQGVNTEAFF. The CDR3 coding sequence is TGCAGTGCTAGGAAACAGGGGGTGAACACTGAAGCTTTCTTT.

Turning to this clonotype: A much bigger clone sits one base away, suggesting this may be a read error. The rearrangement uses TRBV10-3 and TRBJ2-7; D call uncertain. From germline, CDR1 is ENHRY and CDR2 SYGVKD. CDR3 length equals 14 residues. This CDR3 is CATSDPGNSYEQYF. The CDR3 region has the DNA TGTGCCACCAGTGACCCGGGTAACTCCTACGAGCAGTACTTC.

The table lists this clonotype with a few counts. V is TRBV10-2 and J is TRBJ2-2; D gene unclear. V lost 0 bases, J lost 3 bases, and 8 bases lay in between. The CDR3 has 15 amino acids. Germline CDR1 and CDR2: WSHSY and SAAADI. CDR3 loop: CASSESGQYTGELFF. CDR3 sequence (DNA): TGCGCCAGCAGTGAGTCGGGCCAGTACACCGGGGAGCTGTTTTTT.

The chain carries TRBV18 and TRBJ2-3; 9 bases are a match to TRBD1. The CDR3 runs to 15 residues. Germline assignment: CDR1 KGHSH and CDR2 LQKENI. J was trimmed by 8 bases and V by 1 base; bases with no gene match: 7. The CDR3 nucleotides read TGTGCCAGCTCACCACGGGGACAGGGACGGGCTACGCAGTATTTT. Protein product: CASSPRGQGRATQYF.

The rearrangement joins TRBV3-1 to TRBJ2-7; no firm D call. Germline V gives CDR1 LGHDT, CDR2 YNNKEL (reference sequence). V lost 1 base, J lost 0 bases, and 4 bases lay in between. This CDR3 comprises 13 residues. The DNA for the CDR3 is TGTGCCAGCAGCCAAGGGACCTCCTACGAGCAGTACTTC. Residues: CASSQGTSYEQYF.

This clonotype came up many times. The rearrangement links TRBV5-1 to TRBJ1-1; D gene uncertain. V dropped 6 bases and J dropped 0 bases, with 9 bases sitting between them. This CDR3 is built from 13 residues. Germline V gene lookup returns CDR1 SGHRS and CDR2 YFSETQ. The CDR3 DNA is TGCGCCAGCAACCAGGACGTGAACACTGAAGCTTTCTTT. This gives the protein CASNQDVNTEAFF.

The chain employs TRBV3-1 and TRBJ2-2; 10 bases align to TRBD2. The CDR3 consists of 17 residues. V shed 1 base, J shed 6 bases, and the junction held 8 bases outside the gene matches. Germline values: CDR1 LGHDT, CDR2 YNNKEL (reference sequence). CDR3 sequence: CASSQGGRLAGAGELFF. The CDR3 coding sequence is TGTGCCAGCAGCCAAGGAGGGCGGCTAGCGGGGGCCGGGGAGCTGTTTTTT.

This chain connects TRBV10-3 to TRBJ2-1, with TRBD2 matching over 13 bases. The ends lost 6 bases at V and 6 bases at J; junction bases unmatched: 5. Germline lookup yields CDR1 ENHRY and CDR2 SYGVKD. The CDR3 totals 15 residues. The CDR3 loop reads CAIRKLAGGGNEQFF. CDR3 nucleotide sequence: TGTGCCATCAGAAAACTAGCGGGAGGGGGCAATGAGCAGTTCTTC.

This clonotype was detected only a few times. The CDR3 here is CSARKGLAGGWNEQFF. CDR3 nucleotide sequence: TGCAGTGCTAGAAAAGGACTAGCGGGAGGATGGAATGAGCAGTTCTTC. The chain recombines TRBV20-1 with TRBJ2-1; 14 bases fit TRBD2. From germline, CDR1 is DFQATT and CDR2 SNEGSKA (reference sequence). The V gene end was trimmed by 2 bases and the J gene end by 7 bases; junction bases not matched to a gene: 7. The CDR3 is made up of 16 amino acids.

This clonotype is medium-sized within its sample. The V gene is TRBV5-6, the J gene TRBJ2-1; 8 bases map to TRBD2. The V gene's germline CDR1 is SGHDT and CDR2 YYEEEE. There are 15 residues in the CDR3. The V segment lost 2 bases and the J segment 5 bases; nucleotides outside the gene matches: 6. The CDR3, as DNA: TGTGCCAGCAGCTTTTGGACTAGCTGGCACAATGAGCAGTTCTTC. It is translated as CASSFWTSWHNEQFF.

This clonotype occurred a few times. The rearrangement uses TRBV18 and TRBJ2-5; D gene ambiguous. The V gene's germline CDR1 is KGHSH and CDR2 LQKENI. The CDR3 has 14 residues. V lost 4 bases to trimming and J lost 2 bases, with 11 bases between them. DNA of the CDR3: TGTGCCAGCTCACGTCGGCTAGAGCAAGAGACCCAGTACTTC. It codes for CASSRRLEQETQYF.

The gene calls are TRBV28 and TRBJ2-3, with a tentative D call TRBD1 (7 bases). CDR1 MDHEN and CDR2 SYDVKM come from the germline V gene. V lost 6 bases, J lost 6 bases, and 10 bases lay in between. CDR3 length equals 12 residues. CDR3 amino acids: CASRAGGDTQYF. CDR3 coding DNA: TGTGCCAGCAGGGCAGGGGGGGATACGCAGTATTTT.

The CDR3 spells CSARGTRRTDTQYF. The CDR3 region has the DNA TGCAGTGCTAGGGGGACTAGACGCACAGATACGCAGTATTTT. The V call is TRBV20-1, the J call TRBJ2-3; 8 bases are shared with TRBD2. Germline assignment: CDR1 DFQATT and CDR2 SNEGSKA (reference sequence). V was pared by 3 bases and J by 1 base, with 3 bases of the junction left unmatched. The CDR3 is made up of 14 amino acids.